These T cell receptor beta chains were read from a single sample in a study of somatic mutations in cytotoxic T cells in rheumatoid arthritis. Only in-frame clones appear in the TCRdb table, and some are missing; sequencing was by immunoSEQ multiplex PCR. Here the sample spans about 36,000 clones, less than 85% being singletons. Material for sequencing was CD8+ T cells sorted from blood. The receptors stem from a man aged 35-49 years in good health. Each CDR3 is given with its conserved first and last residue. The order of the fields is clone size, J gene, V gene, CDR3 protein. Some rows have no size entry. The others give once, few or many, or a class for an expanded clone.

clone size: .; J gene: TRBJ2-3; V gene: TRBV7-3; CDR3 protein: CASSSPPGLAGGKSSTDTQYF
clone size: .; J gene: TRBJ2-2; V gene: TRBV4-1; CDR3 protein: CASSARLTGVGTGELFF
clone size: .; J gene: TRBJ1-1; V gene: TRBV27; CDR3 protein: CASSPQWTGGTEAFF
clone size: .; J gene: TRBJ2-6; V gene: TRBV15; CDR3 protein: CATSKQGSSGANVLTF
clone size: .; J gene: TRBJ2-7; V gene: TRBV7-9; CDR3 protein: CASSTAGGNYEQYF
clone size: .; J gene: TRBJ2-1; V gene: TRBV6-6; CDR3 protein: CASSFREPLNEQFF
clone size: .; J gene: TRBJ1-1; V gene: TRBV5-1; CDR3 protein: CASSIRQGTVLDTEAFF
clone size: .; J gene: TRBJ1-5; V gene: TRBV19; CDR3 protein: CASSRAGIAHQPQHF
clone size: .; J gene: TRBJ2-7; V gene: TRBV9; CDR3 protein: CASSVLAGDEQYF
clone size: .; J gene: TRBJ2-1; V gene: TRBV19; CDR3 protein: CASSIDPGLAGIYNEQFF
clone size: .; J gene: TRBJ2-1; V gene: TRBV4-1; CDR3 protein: CASSQDHVLYNEQFF
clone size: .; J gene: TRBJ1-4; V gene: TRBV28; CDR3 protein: CASRYPPGVRGEKLFF
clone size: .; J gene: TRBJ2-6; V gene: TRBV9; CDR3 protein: CASSDRSGANVLTF
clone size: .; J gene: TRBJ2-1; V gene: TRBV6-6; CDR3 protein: CASSSTYNEQFF
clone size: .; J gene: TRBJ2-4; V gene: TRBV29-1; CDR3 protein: CSVEEGGNIQYF
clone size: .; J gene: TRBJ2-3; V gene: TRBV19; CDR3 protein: CASSMGTDTQYF
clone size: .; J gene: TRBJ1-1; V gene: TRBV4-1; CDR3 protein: CASSQTTGGFITEAFF
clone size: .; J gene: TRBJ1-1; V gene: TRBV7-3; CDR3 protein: CASSRGGMNTEAFF
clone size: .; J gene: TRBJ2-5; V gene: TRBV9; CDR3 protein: CASSVGPGAPGQETQYF
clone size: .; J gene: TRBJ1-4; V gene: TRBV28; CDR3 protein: CASSLRSGTNEKLFF
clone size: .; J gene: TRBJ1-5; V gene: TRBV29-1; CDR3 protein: CSVNRTGGNQPQHF
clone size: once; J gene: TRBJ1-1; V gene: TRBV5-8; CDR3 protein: CASSLIRNTEAFF
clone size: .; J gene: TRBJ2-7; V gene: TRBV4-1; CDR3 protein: CASSQVRGPYEQYF
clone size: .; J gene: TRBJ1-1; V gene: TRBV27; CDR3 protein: CASSETGGGMNTEAFF
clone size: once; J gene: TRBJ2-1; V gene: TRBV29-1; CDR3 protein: CSVPQREPYNEQFF
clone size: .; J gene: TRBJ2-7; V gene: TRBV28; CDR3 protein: CASSPKTDYEQYF
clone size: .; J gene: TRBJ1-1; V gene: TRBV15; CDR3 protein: CATSRGHLEAFF
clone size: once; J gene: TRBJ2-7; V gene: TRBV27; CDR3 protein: CASSGHSGLDEQYF
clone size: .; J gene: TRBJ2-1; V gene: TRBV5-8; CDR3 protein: CASRQLAGGPYEQFF
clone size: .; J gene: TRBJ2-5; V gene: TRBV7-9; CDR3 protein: CASSLWETQYF
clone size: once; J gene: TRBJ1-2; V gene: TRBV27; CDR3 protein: CASSSGTGIHGYTF
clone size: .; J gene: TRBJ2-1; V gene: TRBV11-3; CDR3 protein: CASSLDFAVEQFF
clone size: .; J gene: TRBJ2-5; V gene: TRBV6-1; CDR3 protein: CASSDQETQYF
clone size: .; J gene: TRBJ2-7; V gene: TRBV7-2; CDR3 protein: CASSSDRGPYEQYF
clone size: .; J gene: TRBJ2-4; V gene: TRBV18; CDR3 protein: CASSPPVPGGTGWKNIQYF
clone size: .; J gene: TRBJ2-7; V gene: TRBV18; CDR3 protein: CASSPPTSGSYEQYF
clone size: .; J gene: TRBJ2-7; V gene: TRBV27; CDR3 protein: CASSSGQGSYEQYF
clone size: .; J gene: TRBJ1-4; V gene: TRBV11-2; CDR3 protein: CASSLDPTGPGEKLFF
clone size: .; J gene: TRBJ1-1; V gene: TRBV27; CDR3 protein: CASSSQQGVDTEAFF
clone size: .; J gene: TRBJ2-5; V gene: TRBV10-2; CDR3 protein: CASSEGWTGAQYF
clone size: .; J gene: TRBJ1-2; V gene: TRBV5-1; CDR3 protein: CASSLAAASSGYTF
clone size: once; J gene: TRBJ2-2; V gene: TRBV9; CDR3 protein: CASSVTGGSRSGELFF
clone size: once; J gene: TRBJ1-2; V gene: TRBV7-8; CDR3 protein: CASSLGRTGRGANYGYTF
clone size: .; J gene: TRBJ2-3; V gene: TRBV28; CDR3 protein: CASSFGTASTDTQYF
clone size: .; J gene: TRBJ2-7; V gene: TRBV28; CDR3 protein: CASQTGRTYEQYF
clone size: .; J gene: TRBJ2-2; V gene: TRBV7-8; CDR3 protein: CASSSGRGPERTGELFF
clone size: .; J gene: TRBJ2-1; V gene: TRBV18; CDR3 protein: CASSLGTGERNEQFF
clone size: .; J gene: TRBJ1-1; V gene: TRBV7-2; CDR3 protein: CASSLGGVGGGEAFF
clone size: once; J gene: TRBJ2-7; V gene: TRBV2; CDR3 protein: CASSVNAHLRNLEQYF
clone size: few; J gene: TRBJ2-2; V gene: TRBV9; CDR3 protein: CASSTRAGATGELFF
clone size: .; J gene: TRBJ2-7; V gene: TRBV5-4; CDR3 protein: CASRGVGEQYF